Listed below are T cell receptor beta chains from one sample, sequenced in a study of blood T cell repertoires in COVID-19. TCRdb's table, derived via immunoSEQ multiplex PCR, lists solely in-frame clones and lacks some. In the table there are some 230,000 clones, around 84% of which are singletons. Material: peripheral blood. Receptor source: a woman between 55 and 75 years old who had recovered from COVID-19. The CDR3 runs from the conserved cysteine through the conserved F or W. The D gene is left open where the match is weak. Clone sizes are given selectively: once, few, many, or a class where the clone is expanded.

clone size	J gene	V gene	D gene	CDR3 protein	CDR3 DNA
.	TRBJ1-3	TRBV19	.	CASSIQGAGNTIYF	TGTGCCAGTAGTATACAGGGTGCCGGAAACACCATATATTTT
.	TRBJ2-7	TRBV1	.	CTSINLGSTHEQYF	TGCACCAGCATCAATCTGGGTAGCACCCACGAGCAGTACTTC
once	TRBJ1-6	TRBV19	.	CASTGGRDSPLHF	TGTGCCAGTACGGGGGGTCGTGATTCACCCCTCCACTTT
.	TRBJ2-1	TRBV12-5	TRBD2	CASGSQGLADIYEQFF	TGTGCTAGTGGTTCGCAGGGACTAGCAGATATCTATGAGCAGTTCTTC
.	TRBJ2-1	TRBV7-9	.	CASSPRQTTSYNEQFF	TGTGCCAGCAGCCCACGACAGACGACGTCCTACAATGAGCAGTTCTTC
once	TRBJ2-7	TRBV19	TRBD1	CASSITGGDYEQYF	TGTGCCAGTAGTATTACAGGGGGCGACTACGAGCAGTACTTC
.	TRBJ2-5	TRBV3-1/TRBV3-2	TRBD2	CASSQDFPGGGEQETQYF	TGTGCCAGCAGCCAAGATTTCCCTGGCGGGGGGGAACAAGAGACCCAGTACTTC
.	TRBJ1-4	TRBV30	.	CAGVGGWGTNEKLFF	TGTGCCGGGGTGGGGGGTTGGGGAACTAATGAAAAACTGTTTTTT
many	TRBJ1-1	TRBV29-1	TRBD1	CSVTGTGVMNTEAFF	TGCAGCGTTACCGGGACAGGGGTCATGAACACTGAAGCTTTCTTT
.	TRBJ2-3	TRBV5-1	TRBD2	CASSGGADTQYF	TGCGCCAGCAGCGGGGGGGCAGATACGCAGTATTTT
few	TRBJ2-3	TRBV5-1	.	CASSYGGASTDTQYF	TGCGCCAGCAGCTACGGAGGGGCTAGCACAGATACGCAGTATTTT
.	TRBJ1-4	TRBV2	TRBD1	CASSPPGQGNEKLFF	TGTGCCAGCAGCCCACCGGGACAGGGGAATGAAAAACTGTTTTTT
.	TRBJ1-2	TRBV4-2	.	CASSQRGGRYGYTF	TGTGCCAGCAGCCAAAGAGGGGGACGGTATGGCTACACCTTC
.	TRBJ2-1	TRBV24-1	.	CATSDPGGDGNEQFF	TGTGCCACCAGTGACCCGGGGGGCGATGGCAATGAGCAGTTCTTC
.	TRBJ2-1	TRBV6-2/TRBV6-3	.	CASSYSRSGLYNEQFF	TGTGCCAGCAGTTACTCGAGAAGCGGACTCTACAATGAGCAGTTCTTC
.	TRBJ2-2	TRBV10-2	TRBD2	CASRTSGGASTGELFF	TGCGCCAGCCGGACTAGCGGGGGGGCGAGCACCGGGGAGCTGTTTTTT
.	TRBJ1-3	TRBV7-2	.	CASSSGGSGNTIYF	TGTGCCAGCAGCTCGGGGGGCTCTGGAAACACCATATATTTT
.	TRBJ1-6	TRBV19	TRBD1	CASSPVVAGTGNSPLHF	TGTGCCAGTAGCCCAGTGGTTGCCGGGACAGGGAATTCACCCCTCCACTTT
.	TRBJ2-1	TRBV11-3	.	CASSRRGGGTYNEQFF	TGTGCCAGCAGCCGCCGGGGCGGGGGCACCTACAATGAGCAGTTCTTC
.	TRBJ1-1	TRBV3-1/TRBV3-2	.	CASRDRFRNTEAFF	TGTGCCAGCAGGGACAGATTTCGGAACACTGAAGCTTTCTTT